The present TCR beta chain was sequenced within a study of blood T cell repertoires in COVID-19 (dated by TCRdb to about 2020). For the study in its entirety: Samples covering the acute and convalescent phases of COVID-19 were provided by collaborators in the United States, Italy and Spain. The prospective study material was composed of cDNA or gDNA derived from T cells, B-cell-depleted T cells, or PBMCs. Deeply sampled blood TCRbeta repertoires from subjects exposed to, actively infected with, or recovered from COVID-19 were included in the dataset. The repertoires were made available in a free public database intended to serve as a resource for research on the immune response to SARS-CoV-2. Samples were obtained from the ongoing ImmuneRACE study (first 160 participants) and from some 1,200 subjects provided by 6 global collaborators. Sample metadata almost always included a de-identified subject ID, COVID-19 status, age in years and sex. Where available, HLA class I and class II types were taken from metadata supplied by the sample provider and were not determined by assay-based typing. The paper's findings and limits, for the study overall: The amount of clinical and demographic metadata varied by source and participant and was provided uncurated.

The immunoSEQ Assay, a bias-controlled multiplex PCR, was used to amplify TCRbeta CDR3 regions from genomic DNA. Per the original workflow: The number of nucleated cells in each sample was estimated from the amplification of reference gene primers within the assay. To quantify the absolute abundance of each unique TCRbeta CDR3 rearrangement, sequence reads were collapsed and filtered. For each sample, productive Simpson clonality was calculated as the square root of Simpson's diversity index over productive rearrangements. Entries here come from immuneACCESS through TCRdb and include only in-frame sequences with V and J called. Some clones fail to appear in such tables; in the studies checked, an unresolved V gene covers under half of the shortfall, and the cause of the remainder is unknown. For V, J and clone size, that table is used; D and trimming come from the DNA. Within this sample are about 150,000 clones, with about 89% of them counted one time only. The biggest ten clones account for around 6.3% of the sample.

As regards this clone: It lacks a known antigen. No base qualities exist here, and no much larger clone lies one base off it.

The germline V gene specifies KGHDR as CDR1 and SFDVKD as CDR2. Spanning cysteine to phenylalanine, the CDR3 consists of 14 amino acids. Left in the record is the CDR3 DNA by itself, 42 bases read in frame from the first base. The junction carries 12 bases between V and J, which are trimmed by 6 bases and 7 bases respectively. The collaborating institutions used their own protocols to collect whole blood in K2EDTA tubes. For TCRbeta analysis, collaborators shipped samples as frozen whole blood, isolated PBMCs, or DNA extracted from either of those sample types. The TCR was taken from a man of 80 years or more with acute or convalescent COVID-19. The sample consisted of peripheral blood. This chain joins TRBV24-1 to TRBJ1-6, with the D gene uncertain. Here is the DNA: TGTGCCACCAGTACCGGGATCCTAAATTCACCCCTCCACTTT. The encoded protein is CATSTGILNSPLHF.